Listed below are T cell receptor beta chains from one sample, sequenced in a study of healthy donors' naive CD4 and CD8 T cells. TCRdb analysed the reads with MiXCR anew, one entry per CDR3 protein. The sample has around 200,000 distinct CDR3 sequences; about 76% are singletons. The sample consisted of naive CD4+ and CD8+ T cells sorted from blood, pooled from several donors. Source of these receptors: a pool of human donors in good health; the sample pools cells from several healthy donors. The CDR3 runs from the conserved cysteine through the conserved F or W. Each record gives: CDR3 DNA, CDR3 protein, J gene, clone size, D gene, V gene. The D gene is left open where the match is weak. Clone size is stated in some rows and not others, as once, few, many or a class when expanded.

CDR3nt: TGTGCCAGCAGTCCCGGGACTAGCGGGGTGGAGACCCAGTACTTC
CDR3aa: CASSPGTSGVETQYF
j_gene: TRBJ2-5
abundance: -
d_gene: TRBD2
v_gene: TRBV6-5

CDR3nt: TGTGCCAGCAGTTACCGACAGGGAGGGACTGAAGCTTTCTTT
CDR3aa: CASSYRQGGTEAFF
j_gene: TRBJ1-1
abundance: -
d_gene: TRBD1
v_gene: TRBV6-5

CDR3nt: TGTGCCAGCAGTGACGGGGGTCACTATGGCTACACCTTC
CDR3aa: CASSDGGHYGYTF
j_gene: TRBJ1-2
abundance: -
d_gene: -
v_gene: TRBV6-4

CDR3nt: TGCGCCAGCAGCCGGGCCTACAGGGTACTCTACCACGAGCAGTACTTC
CDR3aa: CASSRAYRVLYHEQYF
j_gene: TRBJ2-7
abundance: -
d_gene: -
v_gene: TRBV5-1

CDR3nt: TGCAGCGTGCGAGTATCCGGGACAAAGAACACTGAAGCTTTCTTT
CDR3aa: CSVRVSGTKNTEAFF
j_gene: TRBJ1-1
abundance: -
d_gene: -
v_gene: TRBV29-1

CDR3nt: TGTGCCAGTAAGGTAGGGGCACCTATCTCTGGGGCCAACGTCCTGACTTTC
CDR3aa: CASKVGAPISGANVLTF
j_gene: TRBJ2-6
abundance: -
d_gene: -
v_gene: TRBV19

CDR3nt: TGTGCCAGCAGTTCCGACAGGGGCCCGGGCAATCAGCCCCAGCATTTT
CDR3aa: CASSSDRGPGNQPQHF
j_gene: TRBJ1-5
abundance: once
d_gene: TRBD1
v_gene: TRBV6-5

CDR3nt: TGCGCCAGCAGCTCGTACAGGGTTCACAATGAGCAGTTCTTC
CDR3aa: CASSSYRVHNEQFF
j_gene: TRBJ2-1
abundance: -
d_gene: -
v_gene: TRBV5-1

CDR3nt: TGTGCCAGCAGCTTAGAGGACATGGGGACAGAGACCCAGTACTTC
CDR3aa: CASSLEDMGTETQYF
j_gene: TRBJ2-5
abundance: -
d_gene: -
v_gene: TRBV11-1

CDR3nt: TGTGCCAGTGGAACGACAGGGGGATCCTACGAGCAGTACTTC
CDR3aa: CASGTTGGSYEQYF
j_gene: TRBJ2-7
abundance: -
d_gene: TRBD1
v_gene: TRBV19

CDR3nt: TGCAGCGTCGCTACAGGGGGCAGCAATCAGCCCCAGCATTTT
CDR3aa: CSVATGGSNQPQHF
j_gene: TRBJ1-5
abundance: once
d_gene: TRBD1
v_gene: TRBV29-1

CDR3nt: TGTGCCAGCAGCTTCCCGGGAATCTCCTACGAGCAGTACTTC
CDR3aa: CASSFPGISYEQYF
j_gene: TRBJ2-7
abundance: -
d_gene: -
v_gene: TRBV5-4

CDR3nt: TGTGCCACCAGCACTGGGGAGGGGAGGGAGCAGTACTTC
CDR3aa: CATSTGEGREQYF
j_gene: TRBJ2-7
abundance: -
d_gene: TRBD2
v_gene: TRBV15

CDR3nt: TGTGCCTGGAGTAAAGGACTGCAAGAGACCCAGTACTTC
CDR3aa: CAWSKGLQETQYF
j_gene: TRBJ2-5
abundance: once
d_gene: -
v_gene: TRBV30

CDR3nt: TGTGCCACCAGCGGGGGAAGGGCCACTAACTATGGCTACACCTTC
CDR3aa: CATSGGRATNYGYTF
j_gene: TRBJ1-2
abundance: -
d_gene: -
v_gene: TRBV15

CDR3nt: TGCAGCGTTGAATCTAGGAGTGGCTACACCTTC
CDR3aa: CSVESRSGYTF
j_gene: TRBJ1-2
abundance: -
d_gene: -
v_gene: TRBV29-1

CDR3nt: TGCAGTGCTAGTCTCAGGAGCACAGATACGCAGTATTTT
CDR3aa: CSASLRSTDTQYF
j_gene: TRBJ2-3
abundance: -
d_gene: -
v_gene: TRBV20-1

CDR3nt: TGTGCCAGCAGCTCCATGGGGGACGGATACACGGATACGCAGTATTTT
CDR3aa: CASSSMGDGYTDTQYF
j_gene: TRBJ2-3
abundance: -
d_gene: -
v_gene: TRBV5-4

CDR3nt: TGTGCCAGCAGTTACAACAGTAGAGCGAACACCGGGGAGCTGTTTTTT
CDR3aa: CASSYNSRANTGELFF
j_gene: TRBJ2-2
abundance: -
d_gene: -
v_gene: TRBV6-2/TRBV6-3

CDR3nt: TGTGCCACCTTGCCAGCTGGGCCCTATGGCTACACCTTC
CDR3aa: CATLPAGPYGYTF
j_gene: TRBJ1-2
abundance: -
d_gene: -
v_gene: TRBV19

CDR3nt: TGTGCCACCGATGGCGGGTTAGGGTGGGAGACCCAGTACTTC
CDR3aa: CATDGGLGWETQYF
j_gene: TRBJ2-5
abundance: -
d_gene: -
v_gene: TRBV19

CDR3nt: TGCAGCGGGGGACACCACACCGGGGAGCTGTTTTTT
CDR3aa: CSGGHHTGELFF
j_gene: TRBJ2-2
abundance: few
d_gene: -
v_gene: TRBV29-1

CDR3nt: TGCAGCGTCGGCTTGACAGGGTTCAATCAGCCCCAGCATTTT
CDR3aa: CSVGLTGFNQPQHF
j_gene: TRBJ1-5
abundance: -
d_gene: TRBD1
v_gene: TRBV29-1

CDR3nt: TGTGCCAGTAGTATCGGCGGGACAGGTATTTACGAGCAGTACTTC
CDR3aa: CASSIGGTGIYEQYF
j_gene: TRBJ2-7
abundance: -
d_gene: TRBD1
v_gene: TRBV19

CDR3nt: TGTGCCATCACCGACGGACTAGCGGGATCTTGGCGGACGGATGAGCAGTTCTTC
CDR3aa: CAITDGLAGSWRTDEQFF
j_gene: TRBJ2-1
abundance: -
d_gene: TRBD2
v_gene: TRBV10-3

CDR3nt: TGTGCCAGTAGTATAGACAGGGACCAAGAGACCCAGTACTTC
CDR3aa: CASSIDRDQETQYF
j_gene: TRBJ2-5
abundance: few
d_gene: -
v_gene: TRBV19

CDR3nt: TGCAGCGTTGCGGGACTATACTATGGCTACACCTTC
CDR3aa: CSVAGLYYGYTF
j_gene: TRBJ1-2
abundance: -
d_gene: -
v_gene: TRBV29-1

CDR3nt: TGTGCCAGCAGCCAAGGATTGGCCACAGGGGAATACAATGAGCAGTTCTTC
CDR3aa: CASSQGLATGEYNEQFF
j_gene: TRBJ2-1
abundance: -
d_gene: TRBD1
v_gene: TRBV4-2

CDR3nt: TGCAGCGTCACCCACCCCGGGACTAGCGGAGACACAGATACGCAGTATTTT
CDR3aa: CSVTHPGTSGDTDTQYF
j_gene: TRBJ2-3
abundance: -
d_gene: TRBD2
v_gene: TRBV29-1

CDR3nt: TGTGCCTGGGAGAGAACTGAAGCTTTCTTT
CDR3aa: CAWERTEAFF
j_gene: TRBJ1-1
abundance: -
d_gene: -
v_gene: TRBV30

CDR3nt: TGTGCCAGTATGATGACAGGGGGCTCCTACGAGCAGTACTTC
CDR3aa: CASMMTGGSYEQYF
j_gene: TRBJ2-7
abundance: -
d_gene: TRBD1
v_gene: TRBV19